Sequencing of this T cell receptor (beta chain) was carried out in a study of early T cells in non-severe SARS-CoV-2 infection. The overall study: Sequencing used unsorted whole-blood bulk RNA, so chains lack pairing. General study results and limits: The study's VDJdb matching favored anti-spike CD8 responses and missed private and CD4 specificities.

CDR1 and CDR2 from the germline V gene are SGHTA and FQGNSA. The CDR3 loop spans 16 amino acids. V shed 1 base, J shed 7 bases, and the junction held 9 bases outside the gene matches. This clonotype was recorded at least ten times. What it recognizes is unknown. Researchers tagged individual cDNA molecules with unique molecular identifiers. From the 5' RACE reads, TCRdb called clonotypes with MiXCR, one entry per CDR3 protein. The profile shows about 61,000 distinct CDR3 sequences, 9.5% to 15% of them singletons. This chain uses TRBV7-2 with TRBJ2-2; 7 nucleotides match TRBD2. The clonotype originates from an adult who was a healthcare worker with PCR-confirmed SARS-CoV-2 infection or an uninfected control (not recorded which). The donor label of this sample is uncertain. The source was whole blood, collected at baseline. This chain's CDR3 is CASSLVPAGPSGELFF. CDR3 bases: TGTGCCAGCAGCTTAGTCCCAGCGGGGCCGAGCGGGGAGCTGTTTTTT.